This TCR beta chain emerged from a study of radiation and T cells in renal cell carcinoma. The sample holds a few counts of this clone. Its specificity is not known. Assay: immunoSEQ multiplex PCR; the TCRdb copy retains only in-frame clones and omits some. The sample holds over 10,000 clones, less than 70% seen once. Study results and caveats: Top 100 clonotypes averaged approximately 50% in irradiated versus about 45% in nephrectomy-only tumors. Irradiated tumors held more dominant CDR3 motifs than control tumors.

The treatment is: treatment-naive control, cytoreductive nephrectomy. The tumor was a clear cell renal cell carcinoma. V was pared by 0 bases and J by 1 base, with 6 bases between. The length of the CDR3 is 14 residues. CDR1 and CDR2 from the germline V gene are SGHTA and FQGNSA. The sample consisted of tumor tissue, taken from a patient whose treatment was nephrectomy without radiotherapy. The source of this sequence is a woman of 80 years or more with renal cell carcinoma. The chain couples TRBV7-2 to TRBJ1-1, with D possibly TRBD1 on 5 matching bases. This CDR3 reads CASSLAGTNTEAFF. CDR3 nucleotides: TGTGCCAGCAGCTTAGCAGGGACGAACACTGAAGCTTTCTTT.